This record concerns one T cell receptor beta chain sequence. Its specificity is not known. Uncontrolled infection, other autoimmune disease, pregnancy or lactation disqualified patients from enrolment. RNA transcripts gave rise to amplified TCR beta CDR3 regions. HTBI primers drove first-round RT-PCR of the TCR CDR3. TCRdb passed the multiplex PCR reads through MiXCR, listing each CDR3 protein once. In the table there are over 700,000 distinct CDR3 sequences, around 19% of which are singletons. The source of the sample is a study of T cells in Graves' hyperthyroidism and ophthalmopathy. Overall study findings and caveats: Blood also carried most thyroid clonotypes expanded above 0.001.

V dropped 4 bases and J dropped 3 bases, with 7 bases sitting between them. Germline V CDR1 and CDR2: SNHLY, FYNNEI. The CDR3 runs to 12 residues. The sequenced sample consisted of blood. This sequence joins TRBV2 and TRBJ2-7; D unresolved. The TCR originated in a woman aged 50 to 65 with Graves' hyperthyroidism that later progressed to Graves' ophthalmopathy. The CDR3 bases are TGTGCCAGCAGTGTTTATAGCTACGAGCAGTACTTC. This codes for CASSVYSYEQYF.